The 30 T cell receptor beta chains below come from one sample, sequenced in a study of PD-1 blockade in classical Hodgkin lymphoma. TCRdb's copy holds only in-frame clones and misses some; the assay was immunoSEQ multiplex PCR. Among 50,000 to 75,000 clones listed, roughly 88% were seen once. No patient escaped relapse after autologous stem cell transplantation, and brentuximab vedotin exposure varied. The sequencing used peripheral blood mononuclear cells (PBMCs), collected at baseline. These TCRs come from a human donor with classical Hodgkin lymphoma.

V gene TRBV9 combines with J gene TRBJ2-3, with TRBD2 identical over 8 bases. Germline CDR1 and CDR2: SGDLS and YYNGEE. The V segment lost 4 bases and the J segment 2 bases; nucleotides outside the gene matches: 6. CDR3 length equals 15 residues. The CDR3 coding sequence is TGTGCCAGCAGCCCCACGGGGGGGAACACAGATACGCAGTATTTT. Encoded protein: CASSPTGGNTDTQYF.

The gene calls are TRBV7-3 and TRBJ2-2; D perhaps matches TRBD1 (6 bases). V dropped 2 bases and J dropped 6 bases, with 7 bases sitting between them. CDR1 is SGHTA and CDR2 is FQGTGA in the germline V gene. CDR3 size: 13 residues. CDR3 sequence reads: CASSLEGAGELFF. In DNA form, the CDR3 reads TGTGCCAGCAGCTTAGAGGGGGCCGGGGAGCTGTTTTTT.

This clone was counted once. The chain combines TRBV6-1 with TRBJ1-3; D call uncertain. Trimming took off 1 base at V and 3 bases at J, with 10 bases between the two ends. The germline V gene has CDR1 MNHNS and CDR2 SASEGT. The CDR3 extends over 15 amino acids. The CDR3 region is CASSEVFLNGNTIYF. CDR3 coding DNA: TGTGCCAGCAGTGAAGTCTTTCTCAATGGAAACACCATATATTTT.

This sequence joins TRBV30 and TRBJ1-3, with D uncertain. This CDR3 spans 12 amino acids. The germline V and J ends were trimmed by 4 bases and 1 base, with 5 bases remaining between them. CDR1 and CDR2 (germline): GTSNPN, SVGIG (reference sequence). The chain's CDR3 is CAWMWSGNTIYF. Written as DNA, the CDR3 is TGTGCCTGGATGTGGTCTGGAAACACCATATATTTT.

The CDR3 bases are TGCGCCAGCAGCAACCCGGGGGGAACTAATGAAAAACTGTTTTTT. Residues: CASSNPGGTNEKLFF. The rearrangement joins TRBV10-2 to TRBJ1-4; possible D gene TRBD1, 5 bases. Germline-derived CDR1 and CDR2 are WSHSY and SAAADI. The V gene lost 6 bases and the J gene lost 1 base, with 12 bases spanning the gap. The CDR3 extends over 15 amino acids.

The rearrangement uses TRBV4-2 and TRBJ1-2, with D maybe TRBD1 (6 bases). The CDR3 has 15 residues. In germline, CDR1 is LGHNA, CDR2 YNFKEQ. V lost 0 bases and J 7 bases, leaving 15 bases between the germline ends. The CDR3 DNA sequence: TGTGCCAGCAGCCAAGATAAAGGGGGGCCGAGTGGCTACACCTTC. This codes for CASSQDKGGPSGYTF.

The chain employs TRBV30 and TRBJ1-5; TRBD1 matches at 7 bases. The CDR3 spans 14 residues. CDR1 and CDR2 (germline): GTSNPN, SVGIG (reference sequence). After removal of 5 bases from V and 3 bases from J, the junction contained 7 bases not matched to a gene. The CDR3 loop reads CAWGAGTVNQPQHF. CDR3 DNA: TGTGCCTGGGGGGCCGGGACAGTCAATCAGCCCCAGCATTTT.

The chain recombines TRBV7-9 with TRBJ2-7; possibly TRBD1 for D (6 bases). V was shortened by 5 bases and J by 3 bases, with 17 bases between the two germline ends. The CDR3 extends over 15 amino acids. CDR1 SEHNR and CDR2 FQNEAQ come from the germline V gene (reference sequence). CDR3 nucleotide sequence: TGTGCCAGCAGCCTAGTGGGGACAAACATCTACGAGCAGTACTTC. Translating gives CASSLVGTNIYEQYF.

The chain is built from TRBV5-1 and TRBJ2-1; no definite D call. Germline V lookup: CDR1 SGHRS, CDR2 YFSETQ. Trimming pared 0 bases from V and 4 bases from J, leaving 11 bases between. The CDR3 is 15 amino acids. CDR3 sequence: CASSLVAADYNEQFF. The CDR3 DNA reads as TGCGCCAGCAGCTTGGTGGCGGCGGATTACAATGAGCAGTTCTTC.

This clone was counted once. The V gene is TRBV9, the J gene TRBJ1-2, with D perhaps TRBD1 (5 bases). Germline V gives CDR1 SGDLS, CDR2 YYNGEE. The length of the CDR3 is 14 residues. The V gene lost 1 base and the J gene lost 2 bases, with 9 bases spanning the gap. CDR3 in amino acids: CASSVSGGNYGYTF. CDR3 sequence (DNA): TGTGCCAGCAGCGTATCCGGGGGGAACTATGGCTACACCTTC.

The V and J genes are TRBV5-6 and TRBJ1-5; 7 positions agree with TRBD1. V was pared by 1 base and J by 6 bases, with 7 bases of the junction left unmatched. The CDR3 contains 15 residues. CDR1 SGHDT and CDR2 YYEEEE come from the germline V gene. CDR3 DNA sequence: TGTGCCAGCAGCTTGATGGGGAACAGGGGTCAGCCCCAGCATTTT. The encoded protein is CASSLMGNRGQPQHF.

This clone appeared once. The CDR3 DNA sequence: TGTGCCAGCACTGATAGGATAGCAACAGATACGCAGTATTTT. Translated: CASTDRIATDTQYF. This chain joins TRBV25-1 and TRBJ2-3, with D unresolved. CDR1 and CDR2 from the germline V gene are MGHDK and SYGVNS. CDR3 length equals 14 residues. Trimming removed 7 bases from V and 3 bases from J, with 14 bases in between.

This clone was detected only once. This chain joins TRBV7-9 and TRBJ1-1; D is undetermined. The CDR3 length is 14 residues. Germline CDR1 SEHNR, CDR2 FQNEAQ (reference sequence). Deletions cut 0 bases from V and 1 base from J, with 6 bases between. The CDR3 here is CASSLAMENTEAFF. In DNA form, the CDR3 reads TGTGCCAGCAGCTTAGCGATGGAGAACACTGAAGCTTTCTTT.

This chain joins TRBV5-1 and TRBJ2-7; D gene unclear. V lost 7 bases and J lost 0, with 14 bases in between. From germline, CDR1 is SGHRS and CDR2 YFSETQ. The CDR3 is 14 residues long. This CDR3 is CASCLGGYSYEQYF. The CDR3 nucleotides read TGCGCCAGCTGCCTGGGTGGCTACTCCTACGAGCAGTACTTC.

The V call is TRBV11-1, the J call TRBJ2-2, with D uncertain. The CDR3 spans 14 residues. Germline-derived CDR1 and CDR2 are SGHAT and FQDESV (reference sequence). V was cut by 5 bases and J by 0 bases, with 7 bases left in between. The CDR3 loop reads CASSPPSNTGELFF. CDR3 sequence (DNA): TGTGCCAGCAGCCCCCCCTCGAACACCGGGGAGCTGTTTTTT.

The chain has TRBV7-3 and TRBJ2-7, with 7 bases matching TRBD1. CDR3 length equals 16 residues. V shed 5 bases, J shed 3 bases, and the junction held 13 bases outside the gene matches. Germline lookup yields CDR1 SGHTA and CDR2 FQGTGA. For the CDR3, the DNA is TGTGCCAGCAGCCCCCCGACAGGGAACAATTGCTACGAGCAGTACTTC. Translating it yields CASSPPTGNNCYEQYF.

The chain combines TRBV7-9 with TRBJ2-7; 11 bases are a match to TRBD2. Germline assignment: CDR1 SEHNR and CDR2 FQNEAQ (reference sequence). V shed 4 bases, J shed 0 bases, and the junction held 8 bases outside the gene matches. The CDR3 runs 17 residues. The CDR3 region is CASSSPLAGANSYEQYF. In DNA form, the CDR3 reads TGTGCCAGCAGCTCACCACTAGCGGGGGCCAACTCCTACGAGCAGTACTTC.

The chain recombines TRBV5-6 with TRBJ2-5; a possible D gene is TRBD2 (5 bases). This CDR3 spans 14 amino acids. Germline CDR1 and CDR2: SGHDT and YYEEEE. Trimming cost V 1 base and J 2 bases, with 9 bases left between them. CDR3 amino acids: CASSLSPGQETQYF. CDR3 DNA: TGTGCCAGCAGCTTGTCCCCGGGGCAAGAGACCCAGTACTTC.

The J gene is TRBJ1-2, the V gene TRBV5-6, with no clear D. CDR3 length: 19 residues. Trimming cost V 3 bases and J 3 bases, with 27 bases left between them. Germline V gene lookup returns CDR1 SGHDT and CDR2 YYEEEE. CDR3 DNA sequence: TGTGCCAGCAGCTCCTTCCGGGCAGTCACAACCCAGGAGGACTATGGCTACACCTTC. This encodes CASSSFRAVTTQEDYGYTF.

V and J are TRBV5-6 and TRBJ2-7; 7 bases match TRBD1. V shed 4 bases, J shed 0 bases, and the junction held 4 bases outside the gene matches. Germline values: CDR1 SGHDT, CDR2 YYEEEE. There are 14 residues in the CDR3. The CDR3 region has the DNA TGTGCCAGCAGCCCGGGACAGAACTCCTACGAGCAGTACTTC. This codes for CASSPGQNSYEQYF.

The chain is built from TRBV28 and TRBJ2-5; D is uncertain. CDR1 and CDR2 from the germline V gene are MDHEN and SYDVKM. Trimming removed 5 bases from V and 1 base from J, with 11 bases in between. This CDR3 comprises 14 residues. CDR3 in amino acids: CASSQRSSQETQYF. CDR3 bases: TGTGCCAGCAGTCAAAGGTCCTCCCAAGAGACCCAGTACTTC. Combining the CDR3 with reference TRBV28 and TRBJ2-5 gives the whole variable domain DVKVTQSSRYLVKRTGEKVFLECVQDMDHENMFWYRQDPGLGLRLIYFSYDVKMKEKGDIPEGYSVSREKKERFSLILESASTNQTSMYLCASSQRSSQETQYFGPGTRLLVL.

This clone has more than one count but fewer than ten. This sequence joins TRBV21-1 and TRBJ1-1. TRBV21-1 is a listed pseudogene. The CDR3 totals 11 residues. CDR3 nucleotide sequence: TGTACCAGGGTGGGAAAAACTGAAGCTTTCTTT. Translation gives CTRVGKTEAFF.

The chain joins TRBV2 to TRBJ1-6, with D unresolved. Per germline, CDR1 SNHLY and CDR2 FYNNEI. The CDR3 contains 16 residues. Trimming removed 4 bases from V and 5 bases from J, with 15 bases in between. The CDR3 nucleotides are TGTGCCAGCAGTGTTGCGGAATTGGGGAATAATTCACCCCTCCACTTT. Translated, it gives CASSVAELGNNSPLHF.

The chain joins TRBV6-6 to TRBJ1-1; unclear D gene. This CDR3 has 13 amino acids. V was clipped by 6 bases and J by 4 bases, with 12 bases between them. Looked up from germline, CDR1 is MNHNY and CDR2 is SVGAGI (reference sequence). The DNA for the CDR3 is TGTGCCAGCAGCCCCCTGGGAGGCACTGAAGCTTTCTTT. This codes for CASSPLGGTEAFF.

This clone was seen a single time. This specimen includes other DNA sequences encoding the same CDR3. The CDR3, as DNA: TGTGCCAGCAGTCGGACAGGGGGTGGCTACACCTTC. Translating it yields CASSRTGGGYTF. The chain uses TRBV6-5 and TRBJ1-2; 10 positions match TRBD1. Trimming took 5 bases from V and 7 from J; bases not matched to a gene: 1. The CDR3 has 12 residues. Germline lookup yields CDR1 MNHEY and CDR2 SVGAGI.

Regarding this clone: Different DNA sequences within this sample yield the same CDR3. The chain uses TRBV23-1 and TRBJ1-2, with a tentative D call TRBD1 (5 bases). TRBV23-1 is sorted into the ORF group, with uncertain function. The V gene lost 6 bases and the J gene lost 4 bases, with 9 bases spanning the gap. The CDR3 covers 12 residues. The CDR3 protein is CASRDRTYGYTF. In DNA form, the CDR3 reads TGCGCCAGCAGAGACAGAACCTATGGCTACACCTTC.

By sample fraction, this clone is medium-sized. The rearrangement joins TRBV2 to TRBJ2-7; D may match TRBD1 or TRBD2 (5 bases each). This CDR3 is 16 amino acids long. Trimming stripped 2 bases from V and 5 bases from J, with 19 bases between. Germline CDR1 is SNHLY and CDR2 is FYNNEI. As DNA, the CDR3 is TGTGCCAGCAGTGAACGTCGCGGCAGGGAGTACCACGAGCAGTACTTC. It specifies CASSERRGREYHEQYF.

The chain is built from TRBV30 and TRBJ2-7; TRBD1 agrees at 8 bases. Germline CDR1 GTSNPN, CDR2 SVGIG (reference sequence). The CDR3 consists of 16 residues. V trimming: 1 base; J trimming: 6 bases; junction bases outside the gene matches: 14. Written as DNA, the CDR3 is TGTGCCTGGAGTGGATTATTGGGACAGGTAACTGGCGAGCAGTACTTC. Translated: CAWSGLLGQVTGEQYF.

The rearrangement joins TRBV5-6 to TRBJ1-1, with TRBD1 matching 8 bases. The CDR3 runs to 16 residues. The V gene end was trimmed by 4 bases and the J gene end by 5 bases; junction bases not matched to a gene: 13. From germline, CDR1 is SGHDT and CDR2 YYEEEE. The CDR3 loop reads CASSSPQAGGRTEAFF. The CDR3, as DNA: TGTGCCAGCAGCAGCCCCCAGGCAGGGGGCCGTACTGAAGCTTTCTTT. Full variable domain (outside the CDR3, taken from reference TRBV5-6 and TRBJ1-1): DAGVTQSPTHLIKTRGQQVTLRCSPKSGHDTVSWYQQALGQGPQFIFQYYEEEERQRGNFPDRFSGHQFPNYSSELNVNALLLGDSALYLCASSSPQAGGRTEAFFGQGTRLTVV.

CDR3 nucleotides: TGCGCCAGCAGGACTTATGGACAGGGATTCTATGGCTACACCTTC. Protein sequence: CASRTYGQGFYGYTF. The chain combines TRBV5-1 with TRBJ1-2; 8 bases map to TRBD1. Germline V gene data show CDR1 as SGHRS and CDR2 as YFSETQ. The length of the CDR3 is 15 residues. Trimming removed 5 bases from V and 4 bases from J; junction bases left unmatched: 10.